This T cell receptor (beta chain) was identified in a study of T cell changes during pregnancy in multiple sclerosis. Sequencing used immunoSEQ multiplex PCR; TCRdb keeps in-frame clones, though not all of them. The sample has roughly 48,000 clones; around 90% are singletons. V lost 6 bases to trimming and J lost 9 bases; unmatched junction nucleotides: 11. The CDR3 spans 15 residues. The germline gives CDR1 MNHNS, CDR2 SASEGT. Specimen: CD4+ T cells from peripheral blood mononuclear cells, collected in the second trimester of pregnancy. The chain combines TRBV6-1 with TRBJ2-1; TRBD1 agrees at 10 bases. The origin of this receptor is a female donor with multiple sclerosis, enrolled in a pregnancy study. Here the CDR3 DNA reads TGTGCCAGCAGATTGTCGACAGGGGGCGACGGTGAGCAGTTCTTC. This codes for CASRLSTGGDGEQFF.